One sample yielded the 2 T cell receptor beta chains listed below, sequenced in a study of neurological immune-mediated disorders. TCRdb recomputed calls from the 5' RACE reads with MiXCR, one row per CDR3 protein. The sample includes about 25,000 distinct CDR3 sequences, about 3.5% seen only once; the top ten take 7% to 8%. Sequenced input: PBMCs. These receptors came from a woman aged 25 to 39 with multiple sclerosis.

The sample holds many counts of this clonotype. V gene TRBV7-2 combines with J gene TRBJ1-1; D not resolved. Looked up from germline, CDR1 is SGHTA and CDR2 is FQGNSA. CDR3 length equals 14 residues. Trimming removed 1 base from V and 7 bases from J, with 13 bases in between. CDR3 sequence reads: CASSLGGVRIEAFF. The CDR3 bases are TGTGCCAGCAGCTTAGGGGGTGTACGTATTGAAGCTTTCTTT.

The sample holds many counts of this clonotype. The chain has TRBV12-5 and TRBJ2-2; 11 bases line up with TRBD2. Trimming at V came to 1 base and at J to 4 bases, leaving 5 bases not matched to a gene. The CDR3 spans 17 residues. Germline V lookup: CDR1 LGHNT, CDR2 FRNRAP. Here the CDR3 reads CASGLDLLAGATGELFF. As DNA, the CDR3 is TGTGCTAGTGGTTTGGATCTACTAGCGGGAGCCACCGGGGAGCTGTTTTTT.